This T cell receptor beta chain is from a study of blood T cell repertoires in COVID-19. In the study overall: Material from acute and convalescent COVID-19 was sourced from the United States, Italy and Spain. The analysed material was cDNA or gDNA that came from T cells, B-cell-depleted T cells, or PBMCs.

V trimming: 3 bases; J trimming: 1 base; junction bases outside the gene matches: 8. CDR1 MDHEN and CDR2 SYDVKM come from the germline V gene. The CDR3 has 19 amino acids. In the original workflow: Reference gene primer amplification gave nucleated cell count estimates. The assay was immunoSEQ multiplex PCR, and TCRdb's table has in-frame clones only and misses some. V, J and clone size are taken as reported in that table, and D and trimming were inferred from the DNA itself. The table shows about 52,000 clones, with 89% occurring only once. The clonotype originates from a man aged 60-69 years with active COVID-19. Sequencing was carried out using peripheral blood. The gene calls are TRBV28 and TRBJ2-1, with 14 positions matching TRBD2. The CDR3 DNA is TGTGCCAGCAGTTTCCCCGGGACTAGCGGGAGTTGGTCCTACAATGAGCAGTTCTTC. Its translation is CASSFPGTSGSWSYNEQFF.